Listed below are T cell receptor beta chains from one sample, sequenced in a study of blood T cell repertoires in COVID-19. TCRdb's copy holds only in-frame clones and misses some; the assay was immunoSEQ multiplex PCR. The table includes hundreds of thousands of clones, around 85% detected once. The sample consisted of PBMCs or T cells enriched from blood (not recorded which). The receptor source for this set is a woman in her forties or fifties in a cohort exposed to, infected with or recovered from COVID-19 (not recorded which). Both conserved end residues are part of each CDR3. D genes are given only for firm matches. A row's size may be missing; if present it is once, few, many or a size class.

D,J,size,V,CDR3,DNA
-,TRBJ1-1,-,TRBV19,CASSIIQDNTEAFF,TGTGCCAGTAGTATAATACAGGATAACACTGAAGCTTTCTTT
TRBD1,TRBJ1-5,once,TRBV6-2/TRBV6-3,CASSPFDRGQPQHF,TGTGCCAGCAGTCCCTTTGACAGGGGTCAGCCCCAGCATTTT
-,TRBJ2-2,few,TRBV7-2,CASSLKWQAGELFF,TGTGCCAGCAGCCTCAAATGGCAGGCCGGGGAGCTGTTTTTT
-,TRBJ1-4,-,TRBV5-4,CASSQSGLANEKLFF,TGTGCCAGCAGCCAGTCAGGGCTGGCTAATGAAAAACTGTTTTTT
TRBD2,TRBJ2-3,-,TRBV7-9,CASSFGTSGLGGDTQYF,TGTGCCAGCAGCTTCGGGACTAGCGGCCTCGGTGGGGATACGCAGTATTTT
TRBD1,TRBJ1-1,-,TRBV27,CASRTRTGGKTEAFF,TGTGCCAGCAGGACCCGAACAGGGGGCAAGACTGAAGCTTTCTTT
TRBD2,TRBJ2-5,once,TRBV11-2,CASRKGSGGVQETQYF,TGTGCCAGCAGAAAAGGGAGCGGGGGAGTACAAGAGACCCAGTACTTC
TRBD2,TRBJ2-7,-,TRBV7-2,CASSLGASGANYEQYF,TGTGCCAGCAGCTTAGGGGCTAGCGGGGCTAACTACGAGCAGTACTTC
-,TRBJ1-5,-,TRBV4-2,CASSQDSNQPQHF,TGTGCCAGCAGCCAAGACTCCAATCAGCCCCAGCATTTT
-,TRBJ2-1,once,TRBV7-9,CASSRAGYNEQFF,TGTGCCAGCAGCCGAGCGGGCTACAATGAGCAGTTCTTC
TRBD1,TRBJ1-2,-,TRBV7-9,CATPGDRGGINYGYTF,TGTGCCACCCCGGGGGACAGGGGGGGAATTAACTATGGCTACACCTTC
-,TRBJ1-3,-,TRBV21-1,CASSKGGQGETRSGNTIYF,TGTGCCAGCAGCAAAGGGGGGCAGGGGGAGACCCGCTCTGGAAACACCATATATTTT
TRBD1,TRBJ1-2,-,TRBV10-3,CAISDPARQGVTGYTF,TGTGCCATCAGTGACCCGGCGAGACAGGGGGTCACGGGCTACACCTTC
-,TRBJ2-1,-,TRBV15,CATSRTSSSSYNEQFF,TGTGCCACCAGCAGAACTAGCTCCAGCTCCTACAATGAGCAGTTCTTC
-,TRBJ2-2,-,TRBV24-1,CATSDWGGTGGTGELFF,TGTGCCACCAGTGACTGGGGAGGGACAGGAGGTACCGGGGAGCTGTTTTTT
-,TRBJ1-2,-,TRBV7-8,CASSPPAGLANYGYTF,TGTGCCAGCAGCCCCCCGGCAGGTTTAGCTAACTATGGCTACACCTTC
TRBD1,TRBJ2-1,-,TRBV24-1,CATSARTGAYNEQFF,TGTGCCACCAGTGCTAGGACAGGGGCCTACAATGAGCAGTTCTTC
TRBD2,TRBJ2-5,-,TRBV3-1/TRBV3-2,CASSHPPGLAGGETQYF,TGTGCCAGCAGCCATCCCCCTGGGCTAGCGGGGGGCGAGACCCAGTACTTC
-,TRBJ1-2,-,TRBV6-2/TRBV6-3,CASSYRGGTYGYTF,TGTGCCAGCAGTTACCGAGGAGGAACTTATGGCTACACCTTC